The T cell receptor (beta chain) described here comes from a study of blood T cell repertoires in COVID-19. The CDR3 runs to 14 residues. Trimming removed 7 bases at V and 4 bases at J, with 16 bases between. The germline gives CDR1 SGDLS, CDR2 YYNGEE. Clinical histories supplied by participants themselves formed the basis of cohort assignment. Some clones are missing from TCRdb's copy, which holds only in-frame ones; the method was immunoSEQ multiplex PCR. This table has about 300,000 clones, 65% to 90% appearing once. The V call is TRBV9, the J call TRBJ2-3, with a tentative D call TRBD2 (5 bases). Sequencing was carried out using PBMCs or T cells enriched from blood (not recorded which). This TCR was recovered from a man aged 30 to 39 who had recovered from COVID-19. The CDR3: CASVPLGSADTQYF. Written as DNA, the CDR3 is TGTGCCAGCGTCCCCCTTGGGAGTGCAGATACGCAGTATTTT.